The 27 T cell receptor beta chains in this list originate from one sample, sequenced in a study of a mutant IDH1 vaccine in newly diagnosed glioma. This sample's time point: week 47, end of study. The content of each vaccine dose was 300 ug of mutant IDH1 20-mer peptide, and topical imiquimod accompanied it. This table comes from immunoSEQ multiplex PCR, and its TCRdb copy is limited to in-frame clones, with some not included. The sample has some 40,000 clones, roughly 71% seen once. The antigens for these receptors are not known. This specimen consisted of PBMCs, obtained from a glioma patient whose treatment included an IDH1 peptide vaccine. The receptors originated from a man in his forties or fifties with glioma.

With regard to this clone: Within the sample, other DNA sequences also encode this same CDR3. This chain links TRBV19 with TRBJ1-1, with TRBD1 matching over 7 bases. Germline V gene lookup returns CDR1 LNHDA and CDR2 SQIVND (reference sequence). With 4 bases clipped from V and 6 bases from J, the junction kept 5 bases outside the gene matches. This CDR3 spans 13 amino acids. CDR3 protein: CASSTTGDPEAFF. The CDR3 DNA sequence: TGTGCCAGTAGTACTACAGGGGATCCTGAAGCTTTCTTT.

Turning to this clone: The same CDR3 can be traced to other DNA sequences in this sample. The chain joins TRBV15 to TRBJ1-5, with a tentative D call TRBD1 (5 bases). V shed 3 bases and J shed 6 bases, with 15 bases lying between them. The CDR3 consists of 15 residues. The germline CDR1 and CDR2 sequences are LNHNV and YYDKDF (reference sequence). The CDR3 DNA reads TGTGCCACCAGCAGGGATCCGGGGCCGGGTCAGCCCCAGCATTTT. It is translated as CATSRDPGPGQPQHF.

The V gene is TRBV6-5, the J gene TRBJ2-2; a possible D gene is TRBD1 (6 bases). The ends were cut back, 7 bases at V and 10 bases at J, with 10 bases in the middle. CDR3 length equals 11 residues. Germline values: CDR1 MNHEY, CDR2 SVGAGI. The CDR3 here is CASTQGKELFF. Here the CDR3 DNA reads TGTGCCAGCACCCAGGGGAAGGAGCTGTTTTTT.

The chain employs TRBV5-1 and TRBJ2-3; D may correspond to TRBD1 or TRBD2 (5 bases each). Per the germline V gene, CDR1 is SGHRS and CDR2 is YFSETQ. V shed 1 base and J shed 1 base, with 13 bases lying between them. There are 16 residues in the CDR3. In DNA form, the CDR3 reads TGCGCCAGCAGCTTGTGGGCTTTGGGGGGCACAGATACGCAGTATTTT. Amino acid sequence: CASSLWALGGTDTQYF.

The chain is built from TRBV7-9 and TRBJ1-1; 9 nucleotides agree with TRBD1. Losses at the gene ends were 5 bases for V and 4 bases for J; bases not matched to a gene: 5. CDR1 and CDR2 from the germline V gene are SEHNR and FQNEAQ (reference sequence). The CDR3 runs to 14 residues. This chain's CDR3 is CASSILTGGTEAFF. In DNA form, the CDR3 reads TGTGCCAGCAGCATACTGACAGGGGGCACTGAAGCTTTCTTT.

The rearrangement joins TRBV5-6 to TRBJ2-1; D remains unclear. V was shortened by 3 bases and J by 4 bases, with 14 bases between the two germline ends. The CDR3 extends over 15 amino acids. From germline, CDR1 is SGHDT and CDR2 YYEEEE. This CDR3 reads CASSSRMGTYNEQFF. In DNA, the CDR3 is TGTGCCAGCAGCTCCCGTATGGGTACATACAATGAGCAGTTCTTC.

This clone came up once. The V call is TRBV14, the J call TRBJ2-5, with D perhaps TRBD2 (6 bases). Germline V gives CDR1 SGHDN, CDR2 FVKESK. V was shortened by 8 bases and J by 3 bases, with 19 bases between the two germline ends. CDR3 length equals 15 residues. The CDR3 DNA sequence: TGTGCCAGCCGGGGGTCAATCCGACGGGAAGAGACCCAGTACTTC. Translating gives CASRGSIRREETQYF.

Only one count was recorded for this clone. The V call is TRBV10-3, the J call TRBJ2-6; 7 bases are shared with TRBD1. Germline-derived CDR1 and CDR2 are ENHRY and SYGVKD. The CDR3 contains 19 residues. J gave up 0 bases and V 2 bases, and 10 bases lay outside the gene matches. The CDR3 sequence is CAISERGHLSNSGANVLTF. The CDR3 DNA reads TGTGCCATCAGTGAGAGGGGGCATCTCAGCAACTCTGGGGCCAACGTCCTGACTTTC.

This sequence joins TRBV4-2 and TRBJ2-7; 14 nucleotides align to TRBD2. V was clipped by 0 bases and J by 4 bases; unmatched bases: 2. This CDR3 is built from 16 residues. CDR1 is LGHNA and CDR2 is YNFKEQ in the germline V gene. CDR3: CASSQEGTSGSYEQYF. The CDR3 DNA follows: TGTGCCAGCAGCCAAGAAGGGACTAGCGGGAGTTACGAGCAGTACTTC.

The genes are TRBV7-9 and TRBJ1-6; D call uncertain. Between the trimmed V and J ends, which lost 1 base and 7 bases, there was a span of 8 bases. Germline lookup yields CDR1 SEHNR and CDR2 FQNEAQ (reference sequence). This CDR3 contains 14 residues. CDR3 residues: CASSLGIGNSPLHF. CDR3 bases: TGTGCCAGCAGCTTAGGAATCGGGAATTCACCCCTCCACTTT.

The V call is TRBV10-3, the J call TRBJ2-3; 7 bases fit TRBD2. The CDR3 totals 16 residues. The junction had 7 bases not matched to a gene; V was cut back by 2 bases and J by 2 bases. Germline CDR1 is ENHRY and CDR2 is SYGVKD. The CDR3 is CAISETGTTTTDTQYF. The DNA of the CDR3 is TGTGCCATCAGTGAGACCGGGACTACTACCACAGATACGCAGTATTTT.

V usage is TRBV11-2 and J usage is TRBJ2-3; D is ambiguous. The germline CDR1 and CDR2 sequences are SGHAT and FQNNGV. Trimming shortened V by 8 bases and J by 1 base, and 13 bases separated the two germline ends. The CDR3 runs to 14 residues. The CDR3 coding sequence is TGTGCCAGCGAGAGAGGATCCCGCACAGATACGCAGTATTTT. As protein: CASERGSRTDTQYF.

The V gene is TRBV11-2, the J gene TRBJ2-1; TRBD2 matches at 7 bases. The V gene's germline CDR1 is SGHAT and CDR2 FQNNGV. With 5 bases clipped from V and 5 bases from J, the junction kept 6 bases outside the gene matches. This CDR3 comprises 14 residues. DNA of the CDR3: TGTGCCAGCAGCAAGAGCGGGGTGAACAATGAGCAGTTCTTC. Its protein is CASSKSGVNNEQFF.

The chain is built from TRBV11-2 and TRBJ2-5; TRBD2 is a possible D gene (6 bases). There are 18 residues in the CDR3. The V end was cut by 5 bases, the J end by 5 bases, with 27 bases between. Germline-derived CDR1 and CDR2 are SGHAT and FQNNGV. The DNA of the CDR3 is TGTGCCAGCAGCCAACGATGGGCCCCGGGACTCAGAGGGGAGACCCAGTACTTC. This translates into CASSQRWAPGLRGETQYF.

This clone has more than one count but fewer than ten. The chain employs TRBV2 and TRBJ2-3; the match to TRBD2 covers 12 bases. After removal of 2 bases from V and 3 bases from J, the junction contained 3 bases not matched to a gene. The CDR3 is made up of 16 amino acids. The germline V gene encodes CDR1 SNHLY and CDR2 FYNNEI. CDR3 nucleotide sequence: TGTGCCAGCAGTGAACTAGCGGGAGGGCCGACAGATACGCAGTATTTT. Translation: CASSELAGGPTDTQYF.

This chain connects TRBV7-9 to TRBJ2-7; D is ambiguous. V lost 2 bases, J lost 2 bases, and 10 bases lay in between. CDR1 is SEHNR and CDR2 is FQNEAQ in the germline V gene (reference sequence). This CDR3 has 14 residues. In DNA, the CDR3 is TGTGCCAGCAGCTTACCCGGGTTAACCTACGAGCAGTACTTC. Its translation is CASSLPGLTYEQYF.

This chain links TRBV5-1 with TRBJ1-2; a weak D match, TRBD1 (6 bases). The ends were cut back, 0 bases at V and 4 bases at J, with 7 bases in the middle. The V gene's germline CDR1 is SGHRS and CDR2 YFSETQ. The CDR3 has 13 amino acids. The CDR3 sequence is CASSLDRAYGYTF. The CDR3 nucleotides read TGCGCCAGCAGCTTGGACAGGGCCTATGGCTACACCTTC.

In this sample, this clone turned up a few times. This sequence joins TRBV29-1 and TRBJ2-7; the match to TRBD1 covers 7 bases. V shed 4 bases and J 4 bases; nucleotides not matched to a gene: 7. Germline V CDR1 and CDR2: SQVTM, ANQGSEA. The CDR3 covers 13 residues. The CDR3 region has the DNA TGCAGCGTTGTCGGGTTGGGACAGTACGAGCAGTACTTC. It is translated as CSVVGLGQYEQYF.

This chain uses TRBV6-5 with TRBJ2-5; D unresolved. The DNA end favors TRBJ2-7, so the J call may be wrong. Germline V lookup: CDR1 MNHEY, CDR2 SVGAGI. This CDR3 comprises 11 residues. CDR3 amino acids: CASSDNYEQYF. The CDR3 region has the DNA TGTGCCAGCAGTGACAACTACGAGCAGTACTTC.

The chain carries TRBV18 and TRBJ2-5; D may be TRBD1 (5 bases). This CDR3 is 15 amino acids long. Germline assignment: CDR1 KGHSH and CDR2 LQKENI. Trimming cost V 2 bases and J 5 bases, with 15 bases left between them. CDR3 DNA: TGTGCCAGCTCACCAGGGGCAGGGTCAAGGGAGACCCAGTACTTC. As protein: CASSPGAGSRETQYF.

V usage is TRBV27 and J usage is TRBJ2-1, with 7 bases matching TRBD1. The CDR3 is 20 amino acids. After removal of 9 bases from V and 7 bases from J, the junction contained 30 bases not matched to a gene. Germline V gene sequence: CDR1 MNHEY, CDR2 SMNVEV (reference sequence). The CDR3 DNA is TGTGCCAGTCTGAACCCCCGGGACCGCCCCAGACAGGGAGAGGAAAATGAGCAGTTCTTC. This encodes CASLNPRDRPRQGEENEQFF.

V usage is TRBV5-6 and J usage is TRBJ2-7; D is uncertain. The V end lost 2 bases, the J end lost 2 bases, and 11 bases lay between the germline ends. This CDR3 has 14 amino acids. CDR1 and CDR2 (germline): SGHDT, YYEEEE. The CDR3 DNA reads TGTGCCAGCAGCTTCGGACGGAGAACCTACGAGCAGTACTTC. It is translated as CASSFGRRTYEQYF.

This chain links TRBV6-5 with TRBJ1-2, with no clear D. The V gene lost 2 bases and the J gene lost 8 bases, with 18 bases spanning the gap. Germline lookup yields CDR1 MNHEY and CDR2 SVGAGI. The CDR3 loop spans 15 amino acids. CDR3 nucleotides: TGTGCCAGCAGTTACGGGTCTGAGGAGACTGGCGGCTACACCTTC. Amino acids: CASSYGSEETGGYTF.

The table lists this clone with a few counts. The chain joins TRBV5-4 to TRBJ1-1; D is undetermined. This CDR3 has 15 residues. Looked up from germline, CDR1 is SGHNT and CDR2 is YYREEE (reference sequence). Trimming cost V 0 bases and J 1 base, with 10 bases left between them. CDR3 region: CASSLASRGNTEAFF. The CDR3 DNA reads as TGTGCCAGCAGCTTGGCCTCCCGCGGGAACACTGAAGCTTTCTTT. Drawing the rest from reference TRBV5-4 and TRBJ1-1, the complete variable domain is ETGVTQSPTHLIKTRGQQVTLRCSSQSGHNTVSWYQQALGQGPQFIFQYYREEENGRGNFPPRFSGLQFPNYSSELNVNALELDDSALYLCASSLASRGNTEAFFGQGTRLTVV.

This clone was seen only a few times. The chain recombines TRBV7-2 with TRBJ1-5; the D is unclear. The CDR3 spans 14 residues. The germline CDR1 and CDR2 sequences are SGHTA and FQGNSA. The V end lost 5 bases, the J end lost 9 bases, and 17 bases lay between the germline ends. CDR3 sequence reads: CASSPERASWPQHF. Written as DNA, the CDR3 is TGTGCCAGCAGCCCAGAGCGGGCGAGTTGGCCCCAGCATTTT.

The chain uses TRBV2 and TRBJ2-1; a weak D match, TRBD2 (7 bases). CDR1 SNHLY and CDR2 FYNNEI come from the germline V gene. The CDR3 has 15 residues. Trimming pared 2 bases from V and 10 bases from J, leaving 18 bases between. CDR3 DNA: TGTGCCAGCAGTGAACAAGCGGGGCTAGGGGGGGAGCAGTTCTTC. Translation: CASSEQAGLGGEQFF.

This chain uses TRBV7-2 with TRBJ2-7, with D uncertain. In germline, CDR1 is SGHTA, CDR2 FQGNSA. This CDR3 comprises 15 residues. V lost 5 bases and J 5 bases, leaving 19 bases between the germline ends. The CDR3 spells CASSRLIGTMNEQYF. In nucleotides, the CDR3 is TGTGCCAGCAGCCGTCTGATTGGTACAATGAACGAGCAGTACTTC.